The next 5 T cell receptor beta chains were all read from a single sample in a study of cytomegalovirus exposure and HLA in healthy donors. Vbeta (60) and Jbeta (13) primers were used in the PCR. Generated by immunoSEQ multiplex PCR, the TCRdb table keeps only in-frame clones and is missing some. This table holds around 140,000 clones, 88% found once. Sequenced sample: PBMCs. The receptors here all came from a woman aged 40 to 49 in good health and CMV-seronegative.

V usage is TRBV7-2 and J usage is TRBJ1-5; D remains unclear. The ends were cut back, 0 bases at V and 6 bases at J, with 9 bases in the middle. The CDR3 runs to 14 residues. Germline CDR1 SGHTA, CDR2 FQGNSA. The CDR3 sequence: CASSLARHAQPQHF. In DNA form, the CDR3 reads TGTGCCAGCAGCTTAGCGAGACACGCTCAGCCCCAGCATTTT.

The CDR3 DNA follows: TGCGCCAGCCGACTAGCGGGGTTGAGCGAGCAGTACTTC. It specifies CASRLAGLSEQYF. V usage is TRBV10-2 and J usage is TRBJ2-7; 11 nucleotides agree with TRBD2. The V segment lost 8 bases and the J segment 6 bases; nucleotides outside the gene matches: 6. Germline V gives CDR1 WSHSY, CDR2 SAAADI. This CDR3 is 13 amino acids long.

This clone was recorded only once. The chain combines TRBV30 with TRBJ2-5; 13 bases fit TRBD2. Matching the DNA end better, TRBJ2-7 makes the J call doubtful. Germline-derived CDR1 and CDR2 are GTSNPN and SVGIG (reference sequence). This CDR3 has 15 residues. The CDR3 is CAWSAGLAGASEQYF. CDR3 sequence (DNA): TGTGCCTGGAGCGCAGGACTAGCGGGAGCATCCGAGCAGTACTTC.

A word on this clone: At one end the junction does not follow the germline gene, possibly because of a read error. The gene calls are TRBV30 and TRBJ2-7; 7 bases are shared with TRBD1. Germline loops: CDR1 GTSNPN, CDR2 SVGIG (reference sequence). The length of the CDR3 is 15 residues. The CDR3: CARSVGGSTPYEQYF. CDR3 DNA: TGTGCCCGGAGTGTAGGGGGCTCTACCCCCTACGAGCAGTACTTC.

The V gene is TRBV21-1, the J gene TRBJ2-1; the table's D call of TRBD2 was not tested on the DNA. TRBV21-1 is a listed pseudogene. This CDR3 has 12 amino acids. This CDR3 is CARTSGDNEQFF. The CDR3 bases are TGTGCCAGAACTAGCGGGGACAATGAGCAGTTCTTC.